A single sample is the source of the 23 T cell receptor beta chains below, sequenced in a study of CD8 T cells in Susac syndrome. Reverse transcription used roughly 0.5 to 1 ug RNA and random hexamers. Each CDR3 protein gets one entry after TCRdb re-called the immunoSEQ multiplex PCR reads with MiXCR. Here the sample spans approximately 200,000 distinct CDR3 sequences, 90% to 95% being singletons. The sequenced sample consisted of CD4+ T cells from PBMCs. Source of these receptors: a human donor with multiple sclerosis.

CDR3 nucleotides: TGTGCCACCAGCCCTGCAAGGCGGGGGGGCTACACCTTC. This sequence encodes CATSPARRGGYTF. V usage is TRBV15 and J usage is TRBJ1-2, with a possible D match to TRBD1 (5 bases). The ends were cut back, 5 bases at V and 8 bases at J, with 15 bases in the middle. The CDR3 consists of 13 residues. Looked up from germline, CDR1 is LNHNV and CDR2 is YYDKDF (reference sequence).

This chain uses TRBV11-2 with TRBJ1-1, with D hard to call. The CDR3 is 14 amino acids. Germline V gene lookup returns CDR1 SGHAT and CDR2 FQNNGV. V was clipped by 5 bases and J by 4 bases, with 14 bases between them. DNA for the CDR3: TGTGCCAGCAGCGACCGTTACCGGGCCACTGAAGCTTTCTTT. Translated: CASSDRYRATEAFF.

The CDR3 here is CATSRGDEAFF. Here the CDR3 DNA reads TGTGCCACCAGTAGGGGGGATGAAGCTTTCTTT. V and J are TRBV24-1 and TRBJ1-1, with D maybe TRBD1 (6 bases). The V gene lost 6 bases and the J gene lost 7 bases, with 8 bases spanning the gap. The CDR3 has 11 residues. Germline CDR1 reads KGHDR; CDR2 reads SFDVKD.

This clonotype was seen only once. The DNA of the CDR3 is TGCAGCGTTGAAGGGGGCAGGACAGATACGCAGTATTTT. Its protein product is CSVEGGRTDTQYF. The rearrangement links TRBV29-1 to TRBJ2-3; D perhaps matches TRBD1 (5 bases). The CDR3 sequence is 13 residues long. The V gene's germline CDR1 is SQVTM and CDR2 ANQGSEA. The ends were cut back, 1 base at V and 3 bases at J, with 8 bases in the middle.

The CDR3 nucleotides are TGTGCCACCAGTGATCGGAGGGTTGAAGATGAGCAGTTCTTC. As protein: CATSDRRVEDEQFF. The chain is built from TRBV24-1 and TRBJ2-1; weak D call: TRBD2 (6 bases). The CDR3 totals 14 residues. Germline lookup yields CDR1 KGHDR and CDR2 SFDVKD. The germline V and J ends were trimmed by 3 bases and 8 bases, with 13 bases remaining between them.

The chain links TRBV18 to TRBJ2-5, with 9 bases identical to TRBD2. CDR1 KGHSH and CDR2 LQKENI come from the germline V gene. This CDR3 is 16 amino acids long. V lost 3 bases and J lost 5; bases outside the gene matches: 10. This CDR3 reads CASSPSAGGPEETQYF. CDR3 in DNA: TGTGCCAGCTCACCTTCCGCGGGGGGGCCGGAGGAGACCCAGTACTTC.

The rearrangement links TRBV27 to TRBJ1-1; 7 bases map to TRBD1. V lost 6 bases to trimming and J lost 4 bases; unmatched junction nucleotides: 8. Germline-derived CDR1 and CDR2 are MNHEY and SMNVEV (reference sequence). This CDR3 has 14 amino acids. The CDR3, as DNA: TGTGCCAGCAGACTCCGGGACAGCTCCACTGAAGCTTTCTTT. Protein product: CASRLRDSSTEAFF.

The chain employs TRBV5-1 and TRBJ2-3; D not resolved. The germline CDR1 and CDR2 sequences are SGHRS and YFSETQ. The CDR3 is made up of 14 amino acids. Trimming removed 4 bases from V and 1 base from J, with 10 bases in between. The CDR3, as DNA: TGCGCCAGCAGCCCTCAACTGGGCACAGATACGCAGTATTTT. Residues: CASSPQLGTDTQYF.

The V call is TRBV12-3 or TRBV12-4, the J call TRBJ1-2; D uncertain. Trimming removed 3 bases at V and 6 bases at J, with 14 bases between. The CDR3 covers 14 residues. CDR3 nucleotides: TGTGCCAGCAGTTTTTTTGGAATTGGGAATGGCTACACCTTC. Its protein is CASSFFGIGNGYTF.

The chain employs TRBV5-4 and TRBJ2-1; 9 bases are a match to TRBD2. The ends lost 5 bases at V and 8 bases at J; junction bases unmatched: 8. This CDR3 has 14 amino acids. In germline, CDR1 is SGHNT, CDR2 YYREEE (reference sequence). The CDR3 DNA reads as TGTGCCAGCAGGGGCGGGAGGGCCAGAGATGAGCAGTTCTTC. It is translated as CASRGGRARDEQFF.

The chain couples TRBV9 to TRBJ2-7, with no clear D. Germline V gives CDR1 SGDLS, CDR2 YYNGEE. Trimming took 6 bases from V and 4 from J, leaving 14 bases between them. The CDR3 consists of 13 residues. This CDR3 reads CASKDPSPYEQYF. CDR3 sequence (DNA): TGTGCCAGCAAGGACCCCAGCCCTTACGAGCAGTACTTC.

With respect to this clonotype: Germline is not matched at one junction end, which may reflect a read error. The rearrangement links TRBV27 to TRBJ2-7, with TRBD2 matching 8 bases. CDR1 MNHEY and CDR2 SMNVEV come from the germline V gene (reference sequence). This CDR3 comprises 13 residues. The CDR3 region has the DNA TGTGTCAGCAGATCGCGGGAGGATCGCGAGCAGTACTTC. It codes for CVSRSREDREQYF.

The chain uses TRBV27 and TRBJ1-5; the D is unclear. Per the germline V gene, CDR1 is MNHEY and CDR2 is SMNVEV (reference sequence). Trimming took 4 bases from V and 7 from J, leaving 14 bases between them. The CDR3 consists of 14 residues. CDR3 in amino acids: CASSSSSTRQPQHF. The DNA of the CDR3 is TGTGCCAGCAGTTCGTCGTCGACCCGGCAGCCCCAGCATTTT.

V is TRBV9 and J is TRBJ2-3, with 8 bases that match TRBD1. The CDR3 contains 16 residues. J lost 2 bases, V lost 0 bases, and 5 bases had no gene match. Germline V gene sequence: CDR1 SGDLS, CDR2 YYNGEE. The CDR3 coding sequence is TGTGCCAGCAGCGTAGAGGGACAGGTAGTCACAGATACGCAGTATTTT. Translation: CASSVEGQVVTDTQYF. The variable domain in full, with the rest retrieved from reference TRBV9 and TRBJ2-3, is DSGVTQTPKHLITATGQRVTLRCSPRSGDLSVYWYQQSLDQGLQFLIQYYNGEERAKGNILERFSAQQFPDLHSELNLSSLELGDSALYFCASSVEGQVVTDTQYFGPGTRLTVL.

CDR3 in amino acids: CASSQEGRLYGYTF. The CDR3 region has the DNA TGTGCCAGCAGCCAAGAGGGCAGGCTATATGGCTACACCTTC. The V call is TRBV3-1, the J call TRBJ1-2; D is ambiguous. CDR3 length equals 14 residues. V shed 0 bases and J shed 5 bases, with 10 bases lying between them. The V gene's germline CDR1 is LGHDT and CDR2 YNNKEL (reference sequence).

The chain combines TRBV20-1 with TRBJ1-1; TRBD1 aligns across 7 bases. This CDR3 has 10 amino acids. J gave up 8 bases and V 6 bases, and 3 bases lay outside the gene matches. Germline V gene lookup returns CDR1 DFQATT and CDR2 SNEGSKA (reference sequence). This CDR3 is CSAMDREAFF. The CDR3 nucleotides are TGCAGTGCAATGGACAGGGAAGCTTTCTTT.

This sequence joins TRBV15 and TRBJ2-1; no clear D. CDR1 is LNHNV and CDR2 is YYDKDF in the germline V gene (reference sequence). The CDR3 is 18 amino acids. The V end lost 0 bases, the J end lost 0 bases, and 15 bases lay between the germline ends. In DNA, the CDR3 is TGTGCCACCAGCAGAGATATTGGCTTGCGAAGCTCCTACAATGAGCAGTTCTTC. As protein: CATSRDIGLRSSYNEQFF.

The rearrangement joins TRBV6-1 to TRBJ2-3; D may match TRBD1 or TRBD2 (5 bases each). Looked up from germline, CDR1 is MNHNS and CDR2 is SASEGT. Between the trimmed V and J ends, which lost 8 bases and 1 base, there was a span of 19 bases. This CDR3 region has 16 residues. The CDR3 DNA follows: TGTGCCAGCGCCCTTACCGGGACCTACCGCACAGATACGCAGTATTTT. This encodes CASALTGTYRTDTQYF.

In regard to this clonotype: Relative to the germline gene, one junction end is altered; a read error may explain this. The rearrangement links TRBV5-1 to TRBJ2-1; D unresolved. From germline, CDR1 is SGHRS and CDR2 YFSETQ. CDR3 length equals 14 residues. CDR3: CASSLVEGTNVWIF. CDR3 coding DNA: TGCGCCAGCAGCTTGGTGGAAGGCACCAATGTTTGGATCTTC.

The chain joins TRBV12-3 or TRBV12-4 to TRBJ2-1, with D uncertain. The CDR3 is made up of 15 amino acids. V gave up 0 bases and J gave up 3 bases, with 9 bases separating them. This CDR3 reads CASSLANAFYNEQFF. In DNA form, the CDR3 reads TGTGCCAGCAGTTTAGCGAACGCCTTCTACAATGAGCAGTTCTTC.

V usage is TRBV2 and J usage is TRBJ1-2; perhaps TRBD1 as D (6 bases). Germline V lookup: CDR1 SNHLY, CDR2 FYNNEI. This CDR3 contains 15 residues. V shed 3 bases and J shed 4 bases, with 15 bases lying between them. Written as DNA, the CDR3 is TGTGCCAGCAGTGACCGGACAGCCTTAGGCTATGGCTACACCTTC. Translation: CASSDRTALGYGYTF.

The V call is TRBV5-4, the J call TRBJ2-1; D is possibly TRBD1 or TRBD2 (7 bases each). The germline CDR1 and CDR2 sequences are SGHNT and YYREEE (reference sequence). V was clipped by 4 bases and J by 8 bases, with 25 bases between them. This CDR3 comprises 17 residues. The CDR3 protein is CASSQITGRDRGDEQFF. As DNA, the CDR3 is TGTGCCAGCAGCCAGATCACAGGGAGGGACAGAGGCGATGAGCAGTTCTTC.

The CDR3 nucleotides are TGTGCCAGCAGCGTTGGACAGGGAGAATACGAGCAGTACTTC. It translates to CASSVGQGEYEQYF. The chain joins TRBV9 to TRBJ2-7; 8 bases line up with TRBD1. Germline V lookup: CDR1 SGDLS, CDR2 YYNGEE. The CDR3 is 14 residues long. Unmatched junction bases numbered 5, after V lost 2 bases and J lost 4 bases.